The T cell receptor (beta chain) described here comes from a study of cytomegalovirus exposure and HLA in healthy donors. The PCR employed 60 Vbeta primers together with 13 Jbeta primers. Profiled with immunoSEQ multiplex PCR; TCRdb holds only in-frame clones, not every one. This sample has about 270,000 clones, with around two thirds found just once. J was trimmed by 4 bases and V by 4 bases; bases with no gene match: 12. The germline gives CDR1 KGHSH, CDR2 LQKENI. The CDR3 loop spans 17 amino acids. This TCR came from a female donor in good health and CMV-seronegative. This chain joins TRBV18 and TRBJ2-1, with 8 bases lining up with TRBD2. What was sequenced was PBMCs. The CDR3 nucleotides are TGTGCCAGCTCACTCAGGGAAGGCGGGAGGTATTACAATGAGCAGTTCTTC. It specifies CASSLREGGRYYNEQFF. Looking up the rest from reference TRBV18 and TRBJ2-1 gives the full variable domain: NAGVMQNPRHLVRRRGQEARLRCSPMKGHSHVYWYRQLPEEGLKFMVYLQKENIIDESGMPKERFSAEFPKEGPSILRIQQVVRGDSAAYFCASSLREGGRYYNEQFFGPGTRLTVL.